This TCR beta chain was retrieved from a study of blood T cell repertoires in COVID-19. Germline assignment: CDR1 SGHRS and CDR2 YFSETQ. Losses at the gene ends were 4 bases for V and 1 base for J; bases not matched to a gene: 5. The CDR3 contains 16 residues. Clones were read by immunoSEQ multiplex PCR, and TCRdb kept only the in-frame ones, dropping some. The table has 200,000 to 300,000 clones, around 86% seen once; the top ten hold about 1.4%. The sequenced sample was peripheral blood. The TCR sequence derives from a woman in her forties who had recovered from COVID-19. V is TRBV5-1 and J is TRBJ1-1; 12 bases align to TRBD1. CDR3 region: CASSRGTGGSNTEAFF. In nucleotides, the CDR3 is TGCGCCAGCAGCCGTGGGACAGGGGGCTCGAACACTGAAGCTTTCTTT.